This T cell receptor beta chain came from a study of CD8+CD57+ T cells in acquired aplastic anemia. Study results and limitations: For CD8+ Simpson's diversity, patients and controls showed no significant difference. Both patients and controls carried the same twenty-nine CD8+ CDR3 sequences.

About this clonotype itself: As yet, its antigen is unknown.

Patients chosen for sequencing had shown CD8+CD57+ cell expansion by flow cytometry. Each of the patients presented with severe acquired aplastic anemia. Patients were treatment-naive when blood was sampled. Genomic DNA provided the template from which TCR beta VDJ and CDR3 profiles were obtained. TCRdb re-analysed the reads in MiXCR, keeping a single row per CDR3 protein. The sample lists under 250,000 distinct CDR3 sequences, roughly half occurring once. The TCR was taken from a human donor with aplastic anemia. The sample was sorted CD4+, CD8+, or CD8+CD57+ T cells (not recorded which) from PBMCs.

The CDR3 sequence is CASSNTGEDYGYTF. DNA for the CDR3: TGTGCCAGCAGCAACACAGGGGAGGACTATGGCTACACCTTC. This chain joins TRBV12-3 or TRBV12-4 and TRBJ1-2; 7 bases are shared with TRBD1. The CDR3 has 14 residues. J lost 3 bases, V lost 6 bases, and 7 bases had no gene match.